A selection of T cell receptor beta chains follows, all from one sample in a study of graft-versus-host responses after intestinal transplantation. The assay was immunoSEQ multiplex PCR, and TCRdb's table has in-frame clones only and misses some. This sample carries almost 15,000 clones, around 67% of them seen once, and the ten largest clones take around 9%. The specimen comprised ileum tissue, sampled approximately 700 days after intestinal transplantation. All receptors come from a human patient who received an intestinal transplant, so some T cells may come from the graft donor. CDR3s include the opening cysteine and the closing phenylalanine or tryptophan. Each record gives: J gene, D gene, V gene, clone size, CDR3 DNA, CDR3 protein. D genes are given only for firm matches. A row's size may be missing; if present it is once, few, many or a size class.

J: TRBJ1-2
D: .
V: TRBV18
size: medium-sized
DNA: TGTGCCAGCTCACCTCCTATCGTGAACTATGGCTACACCTTC
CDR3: CASSPPIVNYGYTF

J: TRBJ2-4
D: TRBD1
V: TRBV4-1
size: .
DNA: TGCGCCAGCAGCCAAGCGGACAGGGGGAACATTCAGTACTTC
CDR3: CASSQADRGNIQYF

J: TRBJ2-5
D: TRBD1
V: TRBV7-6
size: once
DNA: TGTGCCAGCAGCTTAAATACAGGGGAAGAGACCCAGTACTTC
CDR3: CASSLNTGEETQYF

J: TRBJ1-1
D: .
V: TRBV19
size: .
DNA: TGTGCCAGTAGTCCCAGTTTGAACACTGAAGCTTTCTTT
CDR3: CASSPSLNTEAFF

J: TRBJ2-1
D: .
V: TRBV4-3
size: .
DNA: TGCGCCAGCAGCCAAGATCATCCGGGCAATGAGCAGTTCTTC
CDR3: CASSQDHPGNEQFF

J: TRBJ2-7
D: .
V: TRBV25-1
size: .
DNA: TGTGCCAGCTCTGGACAGTTCTCCTACGAGCAGTACTTC
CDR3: CASSGQFSYEQYF

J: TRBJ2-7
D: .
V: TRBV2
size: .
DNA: TGTGCCAGCAGTGGTGGGCCTCTCTACGAGCAGTACTTC
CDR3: CASSGGPLYEQYF

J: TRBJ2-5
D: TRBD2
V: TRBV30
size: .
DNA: TGTGCCTGGAGGTTGGGGGGGAGCACCCAAGAGACCCAGTACTTC
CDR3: CAWRLGGSTQETQYF

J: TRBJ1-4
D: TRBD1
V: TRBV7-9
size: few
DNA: TGTGCCAGCAGCTCCACCGGGACAGGGGGCGAAAAACTGTTTTTT
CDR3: CASSSTGTGGEKLFF

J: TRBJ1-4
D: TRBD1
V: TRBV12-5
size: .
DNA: TGTGCTAGTGGTTTTGCACTTCCGGGACAGGGGAATGAAAAACTGTTTTTT
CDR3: CASGFALPGQGNEKLFF

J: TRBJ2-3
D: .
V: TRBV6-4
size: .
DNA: TGTGCCAGCAGTGTAGAGGACAGCTCCACAGATACGCAGTATTTT
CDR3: CASSVEDSSTDTQYF

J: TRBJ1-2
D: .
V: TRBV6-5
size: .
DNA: TGTGCCACTACCTTTCCAGGGGTAACTAACTATGGCTACACCTTC
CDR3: CATTFPGVTNYGYTF

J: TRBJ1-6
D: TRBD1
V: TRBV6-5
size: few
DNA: TGTGCCAGCAGTAAGGGGGCCTGGAATTCACCCCTCCACTTT
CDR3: CASSKGAWNSPLHF

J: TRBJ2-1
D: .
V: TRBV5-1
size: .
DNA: TGCGCCAGCAGCGTGGACAGCCACAATGAGCAGTTCTTC
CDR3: CASSVDSHNEQFF

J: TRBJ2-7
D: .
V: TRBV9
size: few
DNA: TGTGCCAGCAGTCCCTATGGTACCTACGAGCAGTACTTC
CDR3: CASSPYGTYEQYF

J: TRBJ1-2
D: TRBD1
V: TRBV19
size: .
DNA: TGTGCCAGTAGTATCGACAGGGTCAGAGGTGGCTACACCTTC
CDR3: CASSIDRVRGGYTF

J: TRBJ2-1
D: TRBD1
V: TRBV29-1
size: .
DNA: TGCAGCGTTGCAGCGACAGGGTACGATGAGCAGTTCTTC
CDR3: CSVAATGYDEQFF

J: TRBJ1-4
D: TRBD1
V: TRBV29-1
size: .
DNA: TGCAGCGTCGAAAAGACAGGGGGAGAAAAACTGTTTTTT
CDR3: CSVEKTGGEKLFF

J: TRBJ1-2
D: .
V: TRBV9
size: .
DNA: TGTGCCAGCAGCGAGCGGGGAGGTGGTATCGGCTACACCTTC
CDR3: CASSERGGGIGYTF

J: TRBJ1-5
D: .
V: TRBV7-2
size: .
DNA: TGTGCCAGCAGCCCCTGTGAGGGAGTGCCCCAGCATTTT
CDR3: CASSPCEGVPQHF

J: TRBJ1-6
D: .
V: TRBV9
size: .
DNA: TGTGCCAGCAGGCAGGGGATGGAGAATTCACCCCTCCACTTT
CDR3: CASRQGMENSPLHF

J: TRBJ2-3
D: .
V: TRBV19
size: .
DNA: TGTGCCAGTAGTATAGACGGGGGTGCACGAGATACGCAGTATTTT
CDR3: CASSIDGGARDTQYF

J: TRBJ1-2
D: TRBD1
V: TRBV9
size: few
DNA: TGTGCCAGCAGCCCCCAGGGACAGGACGGAATCTATGGCTACACCTTC
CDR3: CASSPQGQDGIYGYTF